The rows below give T cell receptor beta chains drawn from one sample of a study of T cell repertoires in ileal Crohn's disease. Generated by immunoSEQ multiplex PCR, the TCRdb table keeps only in-frame clones and is missing some. The data hold about 17,000 clones, with 76% observed a single time. Sequenced material: ileal tissue. The receptor set was obtained from an adult with Crohn's disease. The CDR3 runs from the conserved cysteine through the conserved F or W. Each record gives: CDR3 length, clone size, J gene, D gene, V gene, CDR3 DNA, CDR3 protein. A D gene is named only where the DNA matches it firmly. Only part of the rows carry a size: once, few, many, or a class if the clone is expanded.

16	-	TRBJ2-2	TRBD1	TRBV29-1	TGCAGCGGTGGGGAGAGGACAGGGTGGAGCACCGGGGAGCTGTTTTTT	CSGGERTGWSTGELFF
14	-	TRBJ2-1	-	TRBV15	TGTGCCACCAGCATAGGGGGGTCCTACAATGAGCAGTTCTTC	CATSIGGSYNEQFF
14	-	TRBJ2-6	-	TRBV29-1	TGCAGCGTTGGTGATGACTCTGGGGCCAACGTCCTGACTTTC	CSVGDDSGANVLTF
17	-	TRBJ2-5	TRBD2	TRBV5-1	TGCGCCAGCAGCCCCGGGACTAGTTCTTTATCTTGGGAGACCCAGTACTTC	CASSPGTSSLSWETQYF
17	-	TRBJ2-7	-	TRBV5-5	TGTGCCAGCAGCTTGGGGGGACACTTCAGGACGCCCTACGAGCAGTACTTC	CASSLGGHFRTPYEQYF
13	few	TRBJ1-2	-	TRBV7-9	TGTGCCAGCAGCCCGCTGGGGAACTATGGCTACACCTTC	CASSPLGNYGYTF
18	-	TRBJ2-1	-	TRBV4-3	TGCGCCAGCAGCCAAGATAGTAAGGGCGCGGGTCTCTACAATGAGCAGTTCTTC	CASSQDSKGAGLYNEQFF
16	-	TRBJ2-5	-	TRBV5-6	TGTGCCAGCAGCTTGGGGGGTGTAGGGAGCCAAGAGACCCAGTACTTC	CASSLGGVGSQETQYF
15	-	TRBJ1-5	-	TRBV19	TGTGCCAGTAGTACCGGAAGTTATAGCAATCAGCCCCAGCATTTT	CASSTGSYSNQPQHF
15	-	TRBJ2-3	-	TRBV6-5	TGTGCCAGCAGTTACACCCGAGAGGGACCAGATACGCAGTATTTT	CASSYTREGPDTQYF
15	-	TRBJ2-1	-	TRBV9	TGTGCCAGCAGTAGGAGGGAGACTAGGGTCAATGAGCAGTTCTTC	CASSRRETRVNEQFF